This TCR beta chain was observed in a study of vaccination effects on CD4 cells after COVID-19. The CDR3 is made up of 16 amino acids. Per the germline V gene, CDR1 is MGHRA and CDR2 is YSYEKL. V shed 4 bases and J 0 bases; nucleotides not matched to a gene: 4. Expansion with viral peptide pools was applied to antigen-specific CD4+ T cells by the ViraFEST assay prior to sequencing. Culture proceeded for more than 8 days, and CD4+ T cells were then isolated. Subjects were given two BNT162b2 or mRNA-1273 vaccine doses. According to the study, vaccine recipients showed no prior SARS-CoV-2 infection and negative nucleocapsid antibodies. Days 3 and 7 were when half the medium was replaced with IL-2 medium. Study-level results: Late post-vaccination samples showed marked contraction of infection- and vaccine-induced clones.

Comment on this clone: Its antigen is as yet unknown.

TCRdb keeps only in-frame clones here, not all; method: immunoSEQ multiplex PCR. The sample holds around 81,000 clones, roughly 73% seen once. V is TRBV4-1 and J is TRBJ2-1; TRBD1 matches at 9 bases. This specimen consisted of CD4+ T cells from PBMCs cultured with HCoV-OC43 spike peptides, obtained after COVID-19 vaccination. Subset of the sample: HCoV-OC43 spike overlapping peptide pool stimulation. The clonotype comes from a human donor who received a COVID-19 vaccine. The CDR3 DNA follows: TGCGCCAGCAGCCGGGACAGGGTGAGCTCCTACAATGAGCAGTTCTTC. Residues: CASSRDRVSSYNEQFF.